This T cell receptor beta chain was identified during a study of memory CD4+ T cells and cytomegalovirus serostatus. Looking at the study overall: Of the healthy Belgian adults, 9 were CMV seropositive and about 24 seronegative.

Of note for this clone: Its target is not known.

Study-level findings and limits: Each of approximately 70 CMV-associated TCRbeta sequences occurred in one to five individuals.

Profiled with immunoSEQ multiplex PCR; TCRdb holds only in-frame clones, not every one. The table records tens of thousands of clones, approximately 78% of them present only once. The sort gate was single viable CD3+CD4+CD8-CD45RO+ cells for memory CD4+ T cells. Donors' CMV status reflects serum IgG against pp150, pp28, p38, p52. Total CD4+ T cells were enriched by CD4 positive selection. This TCR came from an adult in good health and CMV-seronegative. Sequenced: memory CD4+ T cells from blood.

The CDR3 region is CATYNPAGGEKLFF. Written as DNA, the CDR3 is TGTGCCACCTATAACCCCGCTGGGGGTGAAAAACTGTTTTTT. J is TRBJ1-4 and V is TRBV28, with a possible D match to TRBD1 (5 bases). V was trimmed by 10 bases and J by 7 bases, leaving 19 bases between them. The germline CDR1 and CDR2 sequences are MDHEN and SYDVKM. The CDR3 has 14 amino acids.